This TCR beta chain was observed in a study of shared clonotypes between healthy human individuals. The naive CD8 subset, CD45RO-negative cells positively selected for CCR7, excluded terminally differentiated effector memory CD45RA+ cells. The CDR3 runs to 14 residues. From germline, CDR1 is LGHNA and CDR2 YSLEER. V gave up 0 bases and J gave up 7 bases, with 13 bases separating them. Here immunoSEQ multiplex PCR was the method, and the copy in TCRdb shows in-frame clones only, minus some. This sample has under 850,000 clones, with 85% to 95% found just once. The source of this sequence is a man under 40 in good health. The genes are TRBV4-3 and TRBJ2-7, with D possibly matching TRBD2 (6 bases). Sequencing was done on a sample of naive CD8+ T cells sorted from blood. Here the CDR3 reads CASSQDRGIKEQYF. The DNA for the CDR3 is TGCGCCAGCAGCCAAGATCGGGGGATTAAAGAGCAGTACTTC.